Listed below are T cell receptor beta chains from one sample, sequenced in a study of T cells in Graves' hyperthyroidism and ophthalmopathy. TCRdb reanalysed the multiplex PCR reads using MiXCR and keeps one entry per CDR3 protein. The sample has under 350,000 distinct CDR3 sequences; roughly 13% are singletons. Sequencing was carried out using blood. The receptor source for this set is a middle-aged woman with Graves' ophthalmopathy. CDR3s include the opening cysteine and the closing phenylalanine or tryptophan. A D gene is named only where the DNA matches it firmly. The size entry is marked missing in some rows and otherwise reads once, few, many or a size class.

V gene	D gene	J gene	clone size	CDR3 DNA	CDR3 protein
TRBV19	NA	TRBJ1-2	many	TGTGCCAGCTCCCGGAGGATGTTGGGTGCCGAAAACTATGGCTACACCTTC	CASSRRMLGAENYGYTF
TRBV5-1	TRBD1	TRBJ1-1	NA	TGCGCCAGCAGCCCGAGAACAGGGGGCTGGGACACTGAAGCTTTCTTT	CASSPRTGGWDTEAFF
TRBV6-1	TRBD1	TRBJ1-1	NA	TGTGCCAGCAGCCTCACAACAGGGGGCACTGAAGCTTTCTTT	CASSLTTGGTEAFF
TRBV7-8	NA	TRBJ1-6	many	TGTGCCAGCAGCTTAGATTCAGGGAACGGTTCACCCCTCCACTTT	CASSLDSGNGSPLHF
TRBV30	NA	TRBJ1-5	many	TGTGCCTGGAGTCCAATAACGGGGGGAAATCAGCCCCAGCATTTT	CAWSPITGGNQPQHF
TRBV5-6	TRBD2	TRBJ2-7	few	TGTGCCAGCAGCTTGAGCGTACCTAGCGGGAGATCCTACGAGCAGTACTTC	CASSLSVPSGRSYEQYF
TRBV2	TRBD2	TRBJ2-7	many	TGTGCCAGCAGTGCTTACGGACAGCGGGGGCCGTACTTC	CASSAYGQRGPYF
TRBV20-1	NA	TRBJ2-5	NA	TGCAGTGCTAGACAGGGAGGGGGGACCCAGTACTTC	CSARQGGGTQYF
TRBV4-1	NA	TRBJ1-1	NA	TGCGCCAGCAGCCAAGGGGCAGGGCAAGCTTTCTTT	CASSQGAGQAFF
TRBV12-3/TRBV12-4	NA	TRBJ1-1	many	TGTGCCAGCAGTCCCAGGACCGGGGCTTTAACCGGTAACACTGAAGCTTTCTTT	CASSPRTGALTGNTEAFF
TRBV11-2	NA	TRBJ2-1	NA	TGTGCCAGCAGCTTAGTCGGCACTAACAATGAGCAGTTCTTC	CASSLVGTNNEQFF
TRBV6-6	NA	TRBJ1-3	NA	TGTGCCAGCAGTTACTCGCTCTCTGGAAACACCATATATTTT	CASSYSLSGNTIYF
TRBV6-6	NA	TRBJ2-1	few	TGTGCCAGCAGTTACGGGTTTGTGAATGAGCAGTTCTTC	CASSYGFVNEQFF
TRBV20-1	NA	TRBJ2-1	NA	TGCAGTGCGCCGAGACTCTACAATGAGCAGTTCTTC	CSAPRLYNEQFF
TRBV2	NA	TRBJ2-1	many	TGTGCCAGCAGTGAAACGGAGTGGAATGAGCAGTTCTTC	CASSETEWNEQFF
TRBV2	NA	TRBJ2-1	many	TGTGCCAGCAGAAATCCTCCGACGCCTGGGGAGTTCTTC	CASRNPPTPGEFF